The source of this T cell receptor beta chain is a study of shared clonotypes between healthy human individuals. Concerning this clone: The antigen remains undetermined.

CD45RO-negative, CCR7-positively selected cells formed the naive CD8 fraction, excluding terminally differentiated effector memory CD45RA+ cells. Produced via immunoSEQ multiplex PCR; TCRdb's table is partial and in-frame only. This table has fewer than 1 million clones, 90% to 97% appearing once. Overall study findings and caveats: Memory subsets generally showed lower estimated richness than naive subsets. Sampling involved blood alone; tissue repertoires likely differ.

Germline assignment: CDR1 SGHNT and CDR2 YYREEE (reference sequence). V gave up 2 bases and J gave up 3 bases, with 9 bases separating them. The CDR3 covers 13 residues. This sequence originates from a man between 25 and 39 years old in good health. The source material was naive CD8+ T cells sorted from blood. The rearrangement uses TRBV5-4 and TRBJ2-7; D is undetermined. The CDR3 here is CASSFSHRYEQYF. The CDR3 region has the DNA TGTGCCAGCAGCTTTTCACACCGCTACGAGCAGTACTTC.